The present entry profiles one T cell receptor beta chain with its context. The target antigen is unknown. This record belongs to a study of cytomegalovirus exposure and HLA in healthy donors. Using immunoSEQ multiplex PCR, the repertoire was profiled, and TCRdb retains in-frame clones only, with some absent. Of fewer than 90,000 clones in the sample, approximately 88% were seen once. The study's findings and limits: According to the study, 160 or so TCR beta chains were cytomegalovirus-associated. Most TCR sequences proved rare, with some public TCRs found in many donors. The tendency of first-cohort TCR clusters to co-occur in the 120 validation repertoires was the finding of a later analysis.

This CDR3 is built from 15 residues. V lost 4 bases and J lost 0; bases outside the gene matches: 5. The germline V gene has CDR1 MNHEY and CDR2 SMNVEV (reference sequence). The sequence was collected from a woman under 30 in good health and CMV-seropositive. Sequences were obtained from PBMCs. The rearrangement uses TRBV27 and TRBJ1-1; TRBD1 agrees at 7 bases. CDR3 in amino acids: CASSSGTVMNTEAFF. The CDR3 bases are TGTGCCAGCAGTTCCGGGACAGTAATGAACACTGAAGCTTTCTTT.